A selection of T cell receptor beta chains follows, all from one sample in a study of blood T cell repertoires in COVID-19. TCRdb's copy holds only in-frame clones and misses some; the assay was immunoSEQ multiplex PCR. The sample carries about 51,000 clones, about 91% recorded once. Sequenced material: peripheral blood. All receptors derive from a man aged 50-60 years with acute or convalescent COVID-19. CDR3s include the opening cysteine and the closing phenylalanine or tryptophan. The D gene is left open where the match is weak. Clone size is not always given. Where it is, it says once, few, many or a class for expanded clones.

V gene	clone size	CDR3 length	D gene	J gene	CDR3 DNA	CDR3 protein
TRBV5-1	.	18	TRBD1	TRBJ2-6	TGCGCCAGCAGCCCAGGACAGGGGGGATCCTCTGGGGCCAACGTCCTGACTTTC	CASSPGQGGSSGANVLTF
TRBV19	.	14	.	TRBJ1-1	TGTGCCAGTAGTACCAGACAGCTGAACACTGAAGCTTTCTTT	CASSTRQLNTEAFF
TRBV12-3/TRBV12-4	.	13	.	TRBJ2-2	TGTGCCAGCAGTTTAGAGACTGCCGGGGAGCTGTTTTTT	CASSLETAGELFF
TRBV30	.	14	TRBD1	TRBJ2-3	TGTGCCTGGAGTCGGGGACAGAGCACAGATACGCAGTATTTT	CAWSRGQSTDTQYF
TRBV6-5	.	12	.	TRBJ1-2	TGTGCCAGCAGCGCAGGGTACTATGGCTACACCTTC	CASSAGYYGYTF
TRBV30	.	14	.	TRBJ1-6	TGTGCCTGGAGTGTACTGGGGGGTGATTCACCCCTCCACTTT	CAWSVLGGDSPLHF
TRBV5-6	once	19	TRBD1	TRBJ1-6	TGTGCCAGCAGCTGGCGAAGGACAGGGGTCAGCTCCTATAATTCACCCCTCCACTTT	CASSWRRTGVSSYNSPLHF
TRBV6-4	.	14	.	TRBJ1-2	TGTGCCAGCAGTGCCTCTTTCGACACGCCCGGCTACACCTTC	CASSASFDTPGYTF
TRBV6-5	.	13	.	TRBJ1-2	TGTGCCAGCAGTCTAGGGGGTGGCTATGGCTACACCTTC	CASSLGGGYGYTF
TRBV19	.	16	TRBD1	TRBJ2-7	TGTGCCAGCCTACCCCGGGACAGTCCCTTGTTCTACGAGCAGTACTTC	CASLPRDSPLFYEQYF
TRBV6-5	.	13	TRBD1	TRBJ2-7	TGTGCCAGCAGTTTCCCTAACGACAGGGTGCAGTACTTC	CASSFPNDRVQYF
TRBV2	.	15	TRBD1	TRBJ2-4	TGTGCCAGCAAGGAGACAGGGGTGGCCAAAAACATTCAGTACTTC	CASKETGVAKNIQYF
TRBV2	.	16	TRBD2	TRBJ2-3	TGTGCCAGCATGGCGGCCCTAGCGGGGGGCACAGATACGCAGTATTTT	CASMAALAGGTDTQYF
TRBV2	.	13	.	TRBJ2-2	TGTGCCAGCGGGGAATATGAGGGCGGGGAGCTGTTTTTT	CASGEYEGGELFF
TRBV18	.	16	TRBD1	TRBJ1-5	TGTGCCAGTTCACAGGTTGGACAGGGAGGCAATCAGCCCCAGCATTTT	CASSQVGQGGNQPQHF
TRBV3-1/TRBV3-2	.	14	TRBD1	TRBJ2-1	TGTGCCAGCAGCTTCCGGGACAGGTACAATGAGCAGTTCTTC	CASSFRDRYNEQFF
TRBV9	once	16	.	TRBJ2-3	TGTGCCAGCAGCGTCGCCACTCGTCTCGGCACAGATACGCAGTATTTT	CASSVATRLGTDTQYF
TRBV19	.	14	.	TRBJ2-7	TGTGCCAGTAGTCTCGTCGGCAGGGCTTACGAGCAGTACTTC	CASSLVGRAYEQYF
TRBV14	.	15	.	TRBJ1-2	TGTGCCAGCAGCTCCCGACAGGCCCCGGGTAAAGGCTACACCTTC	CASSSRQAPGKGYTF
TRBV19	.	16	TRBD1	TRBJ2-3	TGTGCCAGTAGTACCAAGATGGACAGGGGGCGTGATACGCAGTATTTT	CASSTKMDRGRDTQYF
TRBV18	once	16	.	TRBJ2-3	TGTGCCAGCTCACCCTGGACAGATCTCGGCACAGATACGCAGTATTTT	CASSPWTDLGTDTQYF
TRBV11-2	.	13	.	TRBJ1-4	TGTGCCAGCAGCTTATTAGGGGATGAAAAACTGTTTTTT	CASSLLGDEKLFF
TRBV11-2	once	14	.	TRBJ2-1	TGTGCCAGCAGCTCAACCCGACATGACACTGAGCAGTTCTTC	CASSSTRHDTEQFF
TRBV12-5	.	11	.	TRBJ1-5	TGTGCTAGTGGCCACAATCAGCCCCAGCATTTT	CASGHNQPQHF
TRBV25-1	.	17	TRBD2	TRBJ2-1	TGTGCCAGCCCGCCTCTTACGTCGGGACTAGCGAAAGATGAGCAGTTCTTC	CASPPLTSGLAKDEQFF
TRBV2	.	13	.	TRBJ2-1	TGTGCCAGCACCCGGACCGTCCAGGGGGAGCAGTTCTTC	CASTRTVQGEQFF
TRBV19	.	13	.	TRBJ2-5	TGTGCCAGTAGAGACAGGAGCCAAGAGACCCAGTACTTC	CASRDRSQETQYF
TRBV12-3/TRBV12-4	once	13	.	TRBJ1-5	TGTGCCAGCAGTTTCTCCTGGGCTCAGCCCCAGCATTTT	CASSFSWAQPQHF
TRBV2	.	14	.	TRBJ2-7	TGTGCCAGCTTACCCCTAGAAACCTCCTACGAGCAGTACTTC	CASLPLETSYEQYF
TRBV30	.	14	TRBD2	TRBJ2-5	TGTGCCTGGAGCCCAGGGACTAGGGGTGAGACCCAGTACTTC	CAWSPGTRGETQYF
TRBV24-1	.	16	.	TRBJ1-5	TGTGCCACCAGTTTTACTCTACAGGGAAGAGATCAGCCCCAGCATTTT	CATSFTLQGRDQPQHF
TRBV3-1/TRBV3-2	.	16	.	TRBJ2-3	TGTGCCAGCAGCCAAGGAAGGGCCCAGGGTTCAGATACGCAGTATTTT	CASSQGRAQGSDTQYF
TRBV24-1	.	21	TRBD1	TRBJ2-1	TGTGCCACCAGTGTTTCCAGGGCGAACAGGGGGCTTATTTGGGCCTACAATGAGCAGTTCTTC	CATSVSRANRGLIWAYNEQFF
TRBV15	.	14	.	TRBJ1-1	TGTGCCACCGGAAAGACAGGTTTGAACACTGAAGCTTTCTTT	CATGKTGLNTEAFF
TRBV5-1	.	16	TRBD2	TRBJ2-1	TGCGCCAGCAGCTACGTAGGCGGGGGGAGTGGGGATGAGCAGTTCTTC	CASSYVGGGSGDEQFF
TRBV6-2/TRBV6-3	few	15	TRBD1	TRBJ2-1	TGTGCCAGCAGCGCCGGGACAGCACCTTACAATGAGCAGTTCTTC	CASSAGTAPYNEQFF
TRBV7-2	.	15	.	TRBJ2-3	TGTGCCAGCAGCACCTGGCGGGCCCCCACAGATACGCAGTATTTT	CASSTWRAPTDTQYF
TRBV2	.	15	.	TRBJ2-1	TGTGCCAGCAGTGAAGGCGGGGCGGCCTTGGATGAGCAGTTCTTC	CASSEGGAALDEQFF
TRBV25-1	.	15	.	TRBJ1-4	TGTGCCAGCAGTGCCGAGCCTGCAACTAATGAAAAACTGTTTTTT	CASSAEPATNEKLFF
TRBV30	.	14	.	TRBJ2-7	TGTGCCTGGAGTGTCCCCCCAGGCCCCTACGAGCAGTACTTC	CAWSVPPGPYEQYF
TRBV3-1/TRBV3-2	.	12	.	TRBJ1-1	TGTGCCAGCAGCCAAGAGAGGTCTGAAGCTTTCTTT	CASSQERSEAFF